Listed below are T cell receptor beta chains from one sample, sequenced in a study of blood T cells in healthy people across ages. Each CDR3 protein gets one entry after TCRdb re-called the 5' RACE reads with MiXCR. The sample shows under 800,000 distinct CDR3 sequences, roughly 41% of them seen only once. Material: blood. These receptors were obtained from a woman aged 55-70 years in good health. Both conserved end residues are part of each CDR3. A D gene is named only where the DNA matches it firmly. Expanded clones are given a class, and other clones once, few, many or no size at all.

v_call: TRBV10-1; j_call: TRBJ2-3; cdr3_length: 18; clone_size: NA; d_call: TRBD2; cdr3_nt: TGCGCCAGCAGTGAGTCCTGGCCTAGCGGGGACCCCACAGATACGCAGTATTTT; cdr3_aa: CASSESWPSGDPTDTQYF
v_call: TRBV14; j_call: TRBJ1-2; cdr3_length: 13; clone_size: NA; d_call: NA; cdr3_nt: TGTGCCAGCAGTCCCTCGACTCCCTATGGCTACACCTTC; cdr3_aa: CASSPSTPYGYTF
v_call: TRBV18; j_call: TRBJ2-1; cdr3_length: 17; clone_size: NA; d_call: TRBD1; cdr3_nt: TGTGCCAGCTCACCACCTGTTGGGACAGGGTCCTACAATGAGCAGTTCTTC; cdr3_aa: CASSPPVGTGSYNEQFF
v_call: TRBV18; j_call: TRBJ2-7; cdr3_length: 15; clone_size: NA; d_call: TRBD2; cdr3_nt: TGTGCCAGCTCAAGGATAGCGGGAGGAGAATACGAGCAGTACTTC; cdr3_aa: CASSRIAGGEYEQYF
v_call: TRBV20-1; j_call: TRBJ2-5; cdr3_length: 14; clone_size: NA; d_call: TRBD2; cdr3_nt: TGCAGTGTTAATAGCGGGGGCCCCAAAGAGACCCAGTACTTC; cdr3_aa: CSVNSGGPKETQYF
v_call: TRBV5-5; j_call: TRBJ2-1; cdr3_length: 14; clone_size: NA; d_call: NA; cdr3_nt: TGTGCCAGCAGCCCGCGACAAAGCCCCAATGAGCAGTTCTTC; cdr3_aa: CASSPRQSPNEQFF
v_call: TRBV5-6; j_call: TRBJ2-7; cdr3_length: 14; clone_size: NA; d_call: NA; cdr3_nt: TGTGCCAGCAGCCGCTGGGGCGGGACGCCAGGGGAGTACTTC; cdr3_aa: CASSRWGGTPGEYF
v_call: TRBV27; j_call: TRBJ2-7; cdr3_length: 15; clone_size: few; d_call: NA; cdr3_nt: TGTGCCAGCAGTTGGGGACGAGAGCTCTCCTACGAGCAGTACTTC; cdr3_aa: CASSWGRELSYEQYF
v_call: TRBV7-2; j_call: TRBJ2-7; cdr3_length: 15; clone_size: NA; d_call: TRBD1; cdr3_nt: TGTGCCAGCACCCCAGACAGGGGGGGTTCCTACGAGCAGTACTTC; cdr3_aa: CASTPDRGGSYEQYF
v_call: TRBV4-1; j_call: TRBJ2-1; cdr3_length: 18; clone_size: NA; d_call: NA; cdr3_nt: TGCGCCAGCAGCCCCAATGGTCGTGGCAGCGGGTTCTACAATGAGCAGTTCTTC; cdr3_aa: CASSPNGRGSGFYNEQFF
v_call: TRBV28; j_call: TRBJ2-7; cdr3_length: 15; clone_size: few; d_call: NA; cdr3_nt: TGTGCCAGCAGTTTACTACAGGGGGAGGGGTCCGAGCAGTACTTC; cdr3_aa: CASSLLQGEGSEQYF
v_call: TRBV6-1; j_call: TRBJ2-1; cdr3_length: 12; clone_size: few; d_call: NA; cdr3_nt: TGTGCCAGCAGTGAACTGGCCCCACGAGGGTTCTTC; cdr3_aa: CASSELAPRGFF
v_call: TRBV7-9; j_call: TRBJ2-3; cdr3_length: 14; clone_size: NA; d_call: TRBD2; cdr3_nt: TGTGCCAGCAGCCGGACTAGCGCTGGAGATACGCAGTATTTT; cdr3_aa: CASSRTSAGDTQYF
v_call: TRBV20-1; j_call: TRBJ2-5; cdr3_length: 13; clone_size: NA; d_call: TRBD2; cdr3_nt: TGCAGTGCTACTCCTAGCGGGAATGAGACCCAGTACTTC; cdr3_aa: CSATPSGNETQYF
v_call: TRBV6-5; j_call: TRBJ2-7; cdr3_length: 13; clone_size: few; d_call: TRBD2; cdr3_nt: TGTGCCAGCATCTCCCGGGGGGGCGCTGAGCAGTACTTC; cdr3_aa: CASISRGGAEQYF
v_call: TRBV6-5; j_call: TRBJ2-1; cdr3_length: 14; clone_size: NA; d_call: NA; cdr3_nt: TGTGCCAGCAGTTACGCGGGGGCGCGGAATGAGCAGTTCTTC; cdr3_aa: CASSYAGARNEQFF
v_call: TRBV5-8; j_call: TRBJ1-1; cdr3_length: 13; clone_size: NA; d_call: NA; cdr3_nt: TGTGCCAGCACCTTGCCGGGTCACACTGAAGCTTTCTTT; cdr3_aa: CASTLPGHTEAFF
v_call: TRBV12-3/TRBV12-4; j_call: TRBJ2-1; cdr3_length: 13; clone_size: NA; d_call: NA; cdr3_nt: TGTGCCAGCAGGGCGGGACTCCGGAAGGAGCAGTTCTTC; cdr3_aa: CASRAGLRKEQFF
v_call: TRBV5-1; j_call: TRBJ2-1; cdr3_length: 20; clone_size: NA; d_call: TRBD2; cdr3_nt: TGCGCCAGCAGCTTGGCTGGCTTGTGGACTAGCCAAATCAGTGGTCATGAGCAGTTCTTC; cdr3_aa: CASSLAGLWTSQISGHEQFF
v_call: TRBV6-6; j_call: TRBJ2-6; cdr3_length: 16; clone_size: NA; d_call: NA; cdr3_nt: TGTGCCAGCAGTGGGCTCGCAGACTCTGGGGCCAACGTCCTGACTTTC; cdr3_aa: CASSGLADSGANVLTF
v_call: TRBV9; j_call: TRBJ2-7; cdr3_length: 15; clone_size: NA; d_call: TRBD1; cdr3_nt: TGTGCCAGCAGCGTAGAGGGAGGGACAGGGACCGAGCAGTACTTC; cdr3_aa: CASSVEGGTGTEQYF
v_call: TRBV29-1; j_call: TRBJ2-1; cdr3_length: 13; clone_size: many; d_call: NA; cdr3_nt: TGCAGCGGTGACGAGAGCTCCTACAATGAGCAGTTCTTC; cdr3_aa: CSGDESSYNEQFF
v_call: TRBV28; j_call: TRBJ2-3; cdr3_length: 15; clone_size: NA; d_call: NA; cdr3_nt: TGTGCCAGCAGCCTGGGCCTAGCGAAGACAGGTACGCAGTATTTT; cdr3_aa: CASSLGLAKTGTQYF
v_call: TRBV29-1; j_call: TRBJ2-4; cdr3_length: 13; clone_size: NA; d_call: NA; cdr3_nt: TGCAGCGTCGTCCAGGGGGCCAAAAACATTCAGTACTTC; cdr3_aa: CSVVQGAKNIQYF
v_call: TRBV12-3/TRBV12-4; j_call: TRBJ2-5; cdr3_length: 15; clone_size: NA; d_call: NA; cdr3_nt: TGTGCCAGCAGTCCGCCCCTTCAGGGGCAAGAGACCCAGTACTTC; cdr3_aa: CASSPPLQGQETQYF
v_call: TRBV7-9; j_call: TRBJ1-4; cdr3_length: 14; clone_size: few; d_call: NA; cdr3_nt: TGTGCCAGCAGCTTAGGGCCCGAGGATGAAAAACTGTTTTTT; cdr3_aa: CASSLGPEDEKLFF
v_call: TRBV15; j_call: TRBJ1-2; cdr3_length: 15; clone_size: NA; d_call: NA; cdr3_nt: TGTGCCACCAGCAGGGGACACCAGGGGAACTATGGCTACACCTTC; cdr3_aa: CATSRGHQGNYGYTF
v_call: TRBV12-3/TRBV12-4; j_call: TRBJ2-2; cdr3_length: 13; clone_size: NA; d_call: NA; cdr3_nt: TGTGCCAGCAGGCATGCGGCCCCCGGGGAGCTGTTTTTT; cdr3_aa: CASRHAAPGELFF
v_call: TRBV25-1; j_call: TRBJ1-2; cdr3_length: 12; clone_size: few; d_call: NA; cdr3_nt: TGTGCCAGCAGTGCAGAGTTCTATGGCTACACCTTC; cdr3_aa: CASSAEFYGYTF
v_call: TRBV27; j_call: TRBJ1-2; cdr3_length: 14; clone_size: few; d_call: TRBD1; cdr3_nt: TGTGCCAGCAGCGAGGACAGGGGGCCTGGTGGCTACACCTTC; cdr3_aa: CASSEDRGPGGYTF
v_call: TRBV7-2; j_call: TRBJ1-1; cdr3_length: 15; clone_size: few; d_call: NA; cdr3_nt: TGTGCCAGCAGCCCAGCGTACAGCATGAACACTGAAGCTTTCTTT; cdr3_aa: CASSPAYSMNTEAFF
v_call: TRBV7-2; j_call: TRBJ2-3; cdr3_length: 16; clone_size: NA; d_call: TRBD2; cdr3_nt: TGTGCCAGCAGCTGGTCTAGCGGGGGGGGTTTAGATACGCAGTATTTT; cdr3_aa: CASSWSSGGGLDTQYF
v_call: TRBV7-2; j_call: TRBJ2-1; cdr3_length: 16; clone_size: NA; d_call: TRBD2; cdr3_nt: TGTGCCAGCAGCGCGGTACTAGCGGGAGTACCCAATGAGCAGTTCTTC; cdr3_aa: CASSAVLAGVPNEQFF
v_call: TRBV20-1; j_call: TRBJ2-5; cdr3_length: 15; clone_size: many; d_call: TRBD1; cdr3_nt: TGCAGTGCTAGAGATTGGGGCGACAGGGCGGAGACCCAGTACTTC; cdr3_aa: CSARDWGDRAETQYF
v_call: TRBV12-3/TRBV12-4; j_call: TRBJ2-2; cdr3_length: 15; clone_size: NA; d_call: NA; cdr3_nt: TGTGCCAGCAGTTTTAACAGTTTGAACACCGGGGAGCTGTTTTTT; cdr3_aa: CASSFNSLNTGELFF
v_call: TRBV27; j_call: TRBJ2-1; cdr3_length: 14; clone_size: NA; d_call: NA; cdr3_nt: TGTGCCAGCAGCGGGACTGTCTCCTACAATGAGCAGTTCTTC; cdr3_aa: CASSGTVSYNEQFF
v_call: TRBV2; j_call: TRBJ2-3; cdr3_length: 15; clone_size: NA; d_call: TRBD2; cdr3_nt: TGTGCCAGCGAGGGGGCGGGGGGGTCCCCAGATACGCAGTATTTT; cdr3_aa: CASEGAGGSPDTQYF
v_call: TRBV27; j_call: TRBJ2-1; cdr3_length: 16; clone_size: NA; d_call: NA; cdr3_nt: TGTGCCAGCAGTTCGCTCGGGGTTAGGGGCTACAATGAGCAGTTCTTC; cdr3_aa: CASSSLGVRGYNEQFF
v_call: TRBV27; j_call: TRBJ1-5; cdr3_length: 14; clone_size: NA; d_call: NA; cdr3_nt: TGTGCCAGCACCGTAAAGGGGGGTGGTCAGCCCCAGCATTTT; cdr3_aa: CASTVKGGGQPQHF
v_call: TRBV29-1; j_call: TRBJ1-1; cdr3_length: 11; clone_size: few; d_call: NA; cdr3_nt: TGCAGCGTTCGGCGGGGGGCTGGAGCTTTCTTT; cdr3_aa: CSVRRGAGAFF